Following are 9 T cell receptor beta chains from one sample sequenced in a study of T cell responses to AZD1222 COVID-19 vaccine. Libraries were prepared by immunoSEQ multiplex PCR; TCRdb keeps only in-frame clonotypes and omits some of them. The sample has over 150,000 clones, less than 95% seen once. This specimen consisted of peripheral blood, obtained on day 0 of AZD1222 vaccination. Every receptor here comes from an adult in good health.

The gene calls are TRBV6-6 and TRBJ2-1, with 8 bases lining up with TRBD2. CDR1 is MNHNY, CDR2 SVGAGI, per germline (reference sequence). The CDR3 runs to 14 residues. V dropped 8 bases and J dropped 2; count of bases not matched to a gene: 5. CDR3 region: CASLTSAAYNEQFF. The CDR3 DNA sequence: TGTGCCAGCCTGACTAGCGCGGCCTACAATGAGCAGTTCTTC.

The DNA for the CDR3 is TGTGCCAGCCGCGGGACAGTGAGCTCCTATAATTCACCCCTCCACTTT. The encoded protein is CASRGTVSSYNSPLHF. J is TRBJ1-6 and V is TRBV2; 7 bases agree with TRBD1. Germline loops: CDR1 SNHLY, CDR2 FYNNEI. Trimming cost V 8 bases and J 0 bases; bases outside gene matches: 7. The CDR3 loop spans 16 amino acids.

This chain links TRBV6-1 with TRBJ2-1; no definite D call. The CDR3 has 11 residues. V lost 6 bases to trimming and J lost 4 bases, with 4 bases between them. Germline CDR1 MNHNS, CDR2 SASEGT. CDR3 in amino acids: CASRTYNEQFF. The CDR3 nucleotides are TGTGCCAGCAGGACGTACAATGAGCAGTTCTTC.

CDR3 amino acids: CSVAQGEGYTF. DNA of the CDR3: TGCAGCGTGGCACAGGGAGAGGGCTACACCTTC. This sequence joins TRBV29-1 and TRBJ1-2, with a weak D call TRBD1 (6 bases). CDR3 length: 11 residues. Trimming took 6 bases from V and 8 from J, leaving 13 bases between them. Germline V CDR1 and CDR2: SQVTM, ANQGSEA. The variable domain in full, with the rest retrieved from reference TRBV29-1 and TRBJ1-2, is SAVISQKPSRDICQRGTSLTIQCQVDSQVTMMFWYRQQPGQSLTLIATANQGSEATYESGFVIDKFPISRPNLTFSTLTVSNMSPEDSSIYLCSVAQGEGYTFGSGTRLTVV.

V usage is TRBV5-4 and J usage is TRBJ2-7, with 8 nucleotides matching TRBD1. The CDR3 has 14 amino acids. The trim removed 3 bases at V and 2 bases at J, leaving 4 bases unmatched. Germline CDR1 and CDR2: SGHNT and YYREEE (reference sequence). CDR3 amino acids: CASSSTGGTYEQYF. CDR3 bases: TGTGCCAGCAGCTCAACAGGGGGTACCTACGAGCAGTACTTC.

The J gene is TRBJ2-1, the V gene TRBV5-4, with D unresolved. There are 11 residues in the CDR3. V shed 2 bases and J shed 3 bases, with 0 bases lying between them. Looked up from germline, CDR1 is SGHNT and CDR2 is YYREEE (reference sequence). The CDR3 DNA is TGTGCCAGCAGCTTCTACAATGAGCAGTTCTTC. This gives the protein CASSFYNEQFF. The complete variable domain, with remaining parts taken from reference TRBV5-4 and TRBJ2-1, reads ETGVTQSPTHLIKTRGQQVTLRCSSQSGHNTVSWYQQALGQGPQFIFQYYREEENGRGNFPPRFSGLQFPNYSSELNVNALELDDSALYLCASSFYNEQFFGPGTRLTVL.

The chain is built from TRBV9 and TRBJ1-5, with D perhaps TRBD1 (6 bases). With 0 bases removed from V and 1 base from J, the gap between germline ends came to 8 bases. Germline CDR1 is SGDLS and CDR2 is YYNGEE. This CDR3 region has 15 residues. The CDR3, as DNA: TGTGCCAGCAGCGTAGACAGGGTCAGCAATCAGCCCCAGCATTTT. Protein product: CASSVDRVSNQPQHF. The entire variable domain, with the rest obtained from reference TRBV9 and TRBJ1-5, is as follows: DSGVTQTPKHLITATGQRVTLRCSPRSGDLSVYWYQQSLDQGLQFLIQYYNGEERAKGNILERFSAQQFPDLHSELNLSSLELGDSALYFCASSVDRVSNQPQHFGDGTRLSIL.

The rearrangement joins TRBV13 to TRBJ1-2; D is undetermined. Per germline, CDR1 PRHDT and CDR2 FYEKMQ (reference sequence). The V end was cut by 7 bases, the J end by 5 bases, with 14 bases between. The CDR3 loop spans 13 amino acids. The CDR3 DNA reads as TGTGCCAGCACGATCGGGGTGGGGTATGGCTACACCTTC. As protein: CASTIGVGYGYTF.

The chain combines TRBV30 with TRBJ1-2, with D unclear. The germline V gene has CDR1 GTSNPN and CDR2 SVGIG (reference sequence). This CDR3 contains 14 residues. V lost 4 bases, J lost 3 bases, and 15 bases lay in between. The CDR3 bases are TGTGCCTGGACCCTGGGCCCGAGGTACTATGGCTACACCTTC. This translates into CAWTLGPRYYGYTF.